This entry lists 8 T cell receptor beta chains sequenced from one sample in a study of monozygotic twins with inflammatory bowel disease. TCRdb re-called the 5' RACE reads; every CDR3 protein appears as one record, without DNA. This sample's clone table lists about 210,000 distinct CDR3 sequences. What was sequenced was blood. These receptors were collected from a human donor with ulcerative colitis or Crohn's disease, or a healthy co-twin of an affected twin (not recorded which).

J is TRBJ1-1 and V is TRBV7-8. From germline, CDR1 is SGHVS and CDR2 FQNEAQ. This CDR3 contains 18 residues. The CDR3 sequence: CASSPGFFLEGRNTEAFF. Full variable domain (missing parts from reference TRBV7-8 and TRBJ1-1): GAGVSQSPRYKVAKRGQDVALRCDPISGHVSLFWYQQALGQGPEFLTYFQNEAQLDKSGLPSDRFFAERPEGSVSTLKIQRTQQEDSAVYLCASSPGFFLEGRNTEAFFGQGTRLTVV.

This chain joins TRBV7-9 and TRBJ1-1; the TCRdb D gene call, TRBD1, has no DNA to confirm it. From germline, CDR1 is SEHNR and CDR2 FQNEAQ (reference sequence). This CDR3 is 15 amino acids long. This CDR3 reads CASSLVVSGGTEAFF.

The V call is TRBV27, the J call TRBJ1-1; the TCRdb D gene call, TRBD1, has no DNA to confirm it. Germline-derived CDR1 and CDR2 are MNHEY and SMNVEV (reference sequence). The CDR3 has 14 residues. The CDR3 spells CASSFGNMNTEAFF.

The chain has TRBV5-1 and TRBJ1-2. Germline V lookup: CDR1 SGHRS, CDR2 YFSETQ. The CDR3 loop spans 14 amino acids. The CDR3 here is CASSLGRTNYGYTF.

The chain couples TRBV20-1 to TRBJ2-7; there is no DNA to check the TCRdb D call of TRBD2. This CDR3 is built from 15 residues. In germline, CDR1 is DFQATT, CDR2 SNEGSKA (reference sequence). The chain's CDR3 is CSARDGLAGGYEQYF.

The rearrangement links TRBV5-4 to TRBJ2-2; TCRdb designates TRBD2, a call that cannot be tested without DNA. The CDR3 is 16 residues long. In germline, CDR1 is SGHNT, CDR2 YYREEE (reference sequence). CDR3 region: CASSLDGLDYTGELFF.

The J gene is TRBJ2-5, the V gene TRBV10-3; TCRdb gives TRBD2 as the D gene, but with no DNA this cannot be confirmed. The CDR3 sequence is 15 residues long. From germline, CDR1 is ENHRY and CDR2 SYGVKD. The CDR3 sequence is CAISEMEGNQETQYF.

The rearrangement links TRBV5-1 to TRBJ1-5; the TCRdb D gene call, TRBD1, has no DNA to confirm it. The CDR3 extends over 20 amino acids. Germline CDR1 SGHRS, CDR2 YFSETQ. This chain's CDR3 is CASSLPRRGPLKYSNQPQHF.